This T cell receptor (beta chain) originates from a study of OX40 agonist ivuxolimab in advanced cancers. The wider study: Patients got intravenous ivuxolimab at 0.01 to 10 mg/kg every 2 weeks.

Germline trimming cut 2 bases from V and 1 base from J; bases unmatched to any gene: 3. Per the germline V gene, CDR1 is GTSNPN and CDR2 is SVGIG (reference sequence). CDR3 length: 14 amino acids. This clone was seen only a few times. Blood samples were obtained at baseline, cycle 4 day 1, and cycle 7 day 1. Data came from immunoSEQ multiplex PCR; TCRdb stores just in-frame clones and leaves some out. The repertoire holds 50,000 to 55,000 clones, with roughly 80% as singletons. V is TRBV30 and J is TRBJ2-3; TRBD2 matches at 7 bases. The TCR comes from an adult with an advanced solid tumor such as melanoma, head and neck, liver or kidney cancer. Source: CD4+ or CD8+ T cells sorted from blood, taken in a trial of the OX40 agonist ivuxolimab. CDR3 sequence reads: CAWSRSGGTDTQYF. CDR3 in DNA: TGTGCCTGGAGTAGGAGCGGGGGCACAGATACGCAGTATTTT.